The rows below give T cell receptor beta chains drawn from one sample of a study of siplizumab effects on memory and regulatory T cells. Profiled with immunoSEQ multiplex PCR; TCRdb holds only in-frame clones, not every one. The sample lists about 100,000 clones; about 95% were seen once. Material: non-Treg CD4+ T cells sorted from blood. These receptors all come from a human donor in good health. The CDR3 runs from the conserved cysteine through the conserved F or W. The D gene is left open where the match is weak. Some rows mark clone size as missing; the rest say once, few, many or name a class of expanded clone.

clone_size	cdr3_length	j_call	d_call	v_call	cdr3_aa	cdr3_nt
.	17	TRBJ1-1	.	TRBV11-2	CASSLGLRRGKSTEAFF	TGTGCCAGCAGCTTAGGGTTGAGGCGGGGAAAGAGCACTGAAGCTTTCTTT
.	16	TRBJ1-4	.	TRBV18	CASSPVLGDGDEKLFF	TGTGCCAGCTCACCTGTTCTCGGGGACGGCGATGAAAAACTGTTTTTT
.	11	TRBJ1-4	.	TRBV6-1	CASRQNEKLFF	TGTGCCAGCAGACAAAATGAAAAACTGTTTTTT
.	13	TRBJ2-1	TRBD2	TRBV5-4	CASSWREYNEQFF	TGTGCCAGCAGCTGGCGGGAGTACAATGAGCAGTTCTTC
.	16	TRBJ2-3	.	TRBV11-3	CASSLSQDPSTDTQYF	TGTGCCAGCAGCTTATCCCAGGACCCTAGCACAGATACGCAGTATTTT
.	16	TRBJ2-1	TRBD2	TRBV11-2	CASSLRRTSGYNEQFF	TGTGCCAGCAGCTTACGGAGGACTAGCGGCTACAATGAGCAGTTCTTC
.	13	TRBJ2-6	.	TRBV30	CALGRSGANVLTF	TGTGCCCTCGGTCGATCTGGGGCCAACGTCCTGACTTTC
.	18	TRBJ1-2	.	TRBV6-1	CASSGTVGQETPNYGYTF	TGTGCCAGCAGTGGAACGGTGGGGCAGGAGACACCCAACTATGGCTACACCTTC
.	16	TRBJ1-1	TRBD1	TRBV5-5	CASSWGDRGSNTEAFF	TGTGCCAGCAGCTGGGGGGACAGGGGATCGAACACTGAAGCTTTCTTT
.	14	TRBJ2-7	.	TRBV5-1	CASSSPLDSYEQYF	TGCGCCAGCAGTTCCCCTTTAGACTCCTACGAGCAGTACTTC
.	14	TRBJ2-4	.	TRBV5-1	CASSLGGEGNIQYF	TGCGCCAGCAGCTTGGGTGGGGAAGGGAACATTCAGTACTTC
.	16	TRBJ2-3	TRBD1	TRBV18	CASSPRTGAASDTQYF	TGTGCCAGCTCACCACGGACAGGCGCGGCGTCGGATACGCAGTATTTT
.	15	TRBJ2-1	.	TRBV14	CASSHRNSFDNEQFF	TGTGCCAGCAGCCATAGGAACAGCTTCGACAATGAGCAGTTCTTC
.	16	TRBJ2-1	.	TRBV28	CASSTPGRGRGNEQFF	TGTGCCAGCAGTACCCCGGGTAGGGGGCGGGGGAATGAGCAGTTCTTC
.	13	TRBJ2-5	TRBD2	TRBV4-1	CASSTREAETQYF	TGCGCCAGCAGCACGCGGGAGGCGGAGACCCAGTACTTC
few	14	TRBJ1-1	.	TRBV9	CASSVDRANTEAFF	TGTGCCAGCAGCGTAGACAGGGCCAACACTGAAGCTTTCTTT
few	14	TRBJ1-1	.	TRBV9	CASSVQATNTEAFF	TGTGCCAGCAGCGTACAGGCTACGAACACTGAAGCTTTCTTT
.	13	TRBJ1-2	.	TRBV5-4	CASSFYYEEGYTF	TGTGCCAGCAGCTTTTATTATGAGGAAGGCTACACCTTC
.	14	TRBJ1-2	.	TRBV4-2	CASSQDQPSYGYTF	TGTGCCAGCAGCCAAGACCAACCGAGCTATGGCTACACCTTC
.	12	TRBJ2-2	.	TRBV18	CASGQLTGELFF	TGTGCCAGCGGGCAACTCACCGGGGAGCTGTTTTTT
.	15	TRBJ2-7	.	TRBV25-1	CASSEGTLSSYEQYF	TGTGCCAGCAGTGAAGGGACTCTAAGCTCCTACGAGCAGTACTTC
.	15	TRBJ2-6	.	TRBV6-5	CASSKQISGANVLTF	TGTGCCAGCAGCAAACAAATCTCTGGGGCCAACGTCCTGACTTTC
.	14	TRBJ1-3	.	TRBV30	CAWTRGRTGNTIYF	TGTGCCTGGACTAGGGGCCGAACTGGAAACACCATATATTTT
.	14	TRBJ2-4	.	TRBV7-9	CASSPETGRNIQYF	TGTGCCAGCAGCCCGGAGACAGGGAGGAACATTCAGTACTTC
.	15	TRBJ1-3	.	TRBV6-5	CASSYSDSSGNTIYF	TGTGCCAGCAGTTACTCAGACAGCTCTGGAAACACCATATATTTT
.	16	TRBJ2-3	TRBD1	TRBV19	CASSPPRTGETDTQYF	TGTGCCAGTAGTCCCCCCCGGACAGGGGAAACAGATACGCAGTATTTT
once	13	TRBJ1-2	.	TRBV28	CASRTSGIYGYTF	TGTGCCAGCAGGACATCAGGGATCTATGGCTACACCTTC
few	10	TRBJ1-2	.	TRBV28	CATNRLSAAF	TGTGCCACGAATCGGCTATCTGCTGCCTTC
.	13	TRBJ1-1	.	TRBV28	CASSAEGVTEAFF	TGTGCCAGCAGCGCGGAGGGAGTCACTGAAGCTTTCTTT
.	16	TRBJ2-1	.	TRBV11-1	CASSAYSGGRGGEQFF	TGTGCCAGCAGCGCCTATTCTGGGGGTAGGGGAGGTGAGCAGTTCTTC
.	15	TRBJ2-5	TRBD2	TRBV7-2	CASSQGLAGVETQYF	TGTGCCAGCAGCCAGGGACTAGCGGGAGTAGAGACCCAGTACTTC
.	17	TRBJ2-2	TRBD2	TRBV14	CASSHLMGSGIVGELFF	TGTGCCAGCAGCCATTTGATGGGCAGCGGGATAGTCGGGGAGCTGTTTTTT
.	17	TRBJ2-3	TRBD2	TRBV12-5	CASGLVLTSGSTDTQYF	TGTGCTAGTGGTTTGGTACTCACTAGCGGGAGCACAGATACGCAGTATTTT
.	15	TRBJ2-7	.	TRBV18	CASSPGGTGGWEQYF	TGTGCCAGCTCACCGGGCGGGACCGGCGGTTGGGAGCAGTACTTC
.	15	TRBJ2-1	TRBD2	TRBV6-4	CASSDSAGDYNEQFF	TGTGCCAGCAGTGACTCAGCGGGAGATTACAATGAGCAGTTCTTC
.	12	TRBJ2-1	.	TRBV28	CASSLSGNEQFF	TGTGCCAGCAGTTTATCGGGGAATGAGCAGTTCTTC
.	16	TRBJ2-7	TRBD2	TRBV5-4	CASSFPTSGRFDEQYF	TGTGCCAGCAGCTTTCCTACTAGCGGGAGGTTCGACGAGCAGTACTTC
.	12	TRBJ2-1	.	TRBV19	CASSMLVGEQFF	TGTGCCAGTAGTATGCTGGTCGGTGAGCAGTTCTTC
.	15	TRBJ2-1	.	TRBV28	CASSTKQGGYNEQFF	TGTGCCAGCAGTACTAAACAGGGGGGGTACAATGAGCAGTTCTTC
.	15	TRBJ1-1	.	TRBV5-1	CASSLRAGENTEAFF	TGCGCCAGCAGCTTGCGGGCAGGAGAGAACACTGAAGCTTTCTTT
.	16	TRBJ2-1	.	TRBV19	CASRPLRASDYNEQFF	TGTGCCAGTAGACCCCTACGCGCAAGCGACTACAATGAGCAGTTCTTC
.	14	TRBJ2-3	.	TRBV6-6	CASSPPDSTDTQYF	TGTGCCAGCAGTCCCCCGGACAGCACAGATACGCAGTATTTT
.	11	TRBJ2-5	.	TRBV20-1	CTGVGKETQYF	TGCACCGGCGTGGGGAAAGAGACCCAGTACTTC
.	18	TRBJ2-7	TRBD1	TRBV7-9	CASSVSGTGGSPSYEQYF	TGTGCCAGCTCGGTTTCGGGGACAGGGGGCTCCCCTTCCTACGAGCAGTACTTC
once	13	TRBJ2-7	.	TRBV10-1	CASSVGRDYEQYF	TGCGCCAGCAGTGTAGGCAGAGATTACGAGCAGTACTTC
.	16	TRBJ2-7	TRBD1	TRBV10-1	CASSEGLQGVRSEQYF	TGCGCCAGCAGTGAGGGGCTGCAGGGGGTAAGGTCCGAGCAGTACTTC
.	12	TRBJ1-2	.	TRBV6-6	CASSSRHIGYTF	TGTGCCAGCAGTTCAAGACATATTGGCTACACCTTC
.	14	TRBJ2-3	TRBD2	TRBV28	CASRAGGASDTQYF	TGTGCCAGCAGAGCGGGGGGCGCATCAGATACGCAGTATTTT
.	14	TRBJ2-3	TRBD1	TRBV5-4	CASSPGQGRDTQYF	TGTGCCAGCAGCCCTGGACAGGGTAGAGATACGCAGTATTTT
.	15	TRBJ2-7	.	TRBV25-1	CASSETGFWGYEQYF	TGTGCCAGCAGTGAAACAGGGTTTTGGGGTTACGAGCAGTACTTC
.	12	TRBJ1-1	.	TRBV7-9	CASSFSGTEAFF	TGTGCCAGCAGCTTTTCAGGCACTGAAGCTTTCTTT
.	14	TRBJ2-1	.	TRBV6-5	CASSYRTGYNEQFF	TGTGCCAGCAGTTACCGGACTGGCTACAATGAGCAGTTCTTC
.	11	TRBJ2-3	.	TRBV19	CASSRLDTQYF	TGTGCCAGTAGTCGGCTAGATACGCAGTATTTT